A selection of T cell receptor beta chains follows, all from one sample in a study of shared T cell receptors in the human thymus. Repertoires were generated with immunoSEQ multiplex PCR, while TCRdb's copy carries only in-frame clones and drops some. The sample lists roughly 700,000 clones, more than 75% occurring once. The data also belong to a second study, concerning human thymus T cells.

Sequenced sample: thymocytes. Receptor source: a boy younger than two with a congenital heart defect. CDR3s include the opening cysteine and the closing phenylalanine or tryptophan. D genes are given only for firm matches. Part of the rows lack a size; the others show once, few, many or a class for expanded clones.

len: 16; d_gene: TRBD2; abundance: -; j_gene: TRBJ2-7; v_gene: TRBV27; CDR3nt: TGTGCCAGCAGTTTATTACTAGCGGGGGACCGTTACGAGCAGTACTTC; CDR3aa: CASSLLLAGDRYEQYF
len: 14; d_gene: TRBD2; abundance: -; j_gene: TRBJ2-7; v_gene: TRBV6-1; CDR3nt: TGTGCCAGCACCGAGACTAGCGGATCCTACGAGCAGTACTTC; CDR3aa: CASTETSGSYEQYF
len: 14; d_gene: TRBD2; abundance: once; j_gene: TRBJ2-1; v_gene: TRBV6-1; CDR3nt: TGTGCCAGCAGTGAAGGCGGGGAGGGAAATGAGCAGTTCTTC; CDR3aa: CASSEGGEGNEQFF
len: 17; d_gene: TRBD1; abundance: -; j_gene: TRBJ1-5; v_gene: TRBV10-1; CDR3nt: TGCGCCAGCGTCGAAACTCCGGACAGGACACGGTATCAGCCCCAGCATTTT; CDR3aa: CASVETPDRTRYQPQHF
len: 17; d_gene: -; abundance: -; j_gene: TRBJ2-1; v_gene: TRBV5-1; CDR3nt: TGCGCCAGCAAAACCTCCGCCGGGACATTATCCTACAATGAGCAGTTCTTC; CDR3aa: CASKTSAGTLSYNEQFF
len: 19; d_gene: TRBD2; abundance: -; j_gene: TRBJ2-1; v_gene: TRBV7-9; CDR3nt: TGTGCCAGCAGCCCAGGATTCCTAGCGGGAGTAGTCTCTGGCGATGAGCAGTTCTTC; CDR3aa: CASSPGFLAGVVSGDEQFF
len: 17; d_gene: TRBD1; abundance: -; j_gene: TRBJ2-1; v_gene: TRBV25-1; CDR3nt: TGTGCCAGCAGGAGCTTCGGGGGAGACAGGGGCGGAAATGAGCAGTTCTTC; CDR3aa: CASRSFGGDRGGNEQFF
len: 15; d_gene: TRBD1; abundance: -; j_gene: TRBJ1-5; v_gene: TRBV28; CDR3nt: TGTGCCAGCAGTTTAGGGACAGGGGGCAATCAGCCCCAGCATTTT; CDR3aa: CASSLGTGGNQPQHF
len: 14; d_gene: TRBD2; abundance: -; j_gene: TRBJ2-7; v_gene: TRBV6-6; CDR3nt: TGTGCCAGCATCTCCGGGAGGTCGGCTTACGAGCAGTACTTC; CDR3aa: CASISGRSAYEQYF
len: 16; d_gene: TRBD1; abundance: few; j_gene: TRBJ2-3; v_gene: TRBV5-4; CDR3nt: TGTGCCAGCAGTCCCAAAGGGGGCGGTAGCACAGATACGCAGTATTTT; CDR3aa: CASSPKGGGSTDTQYF
len: 15; d_gene: TRBD2; abundance: -; j_gene: TRBJ2-3; v_gene: TRBV30; CDR3nt: TGTGCCTGGAGAGGGACTAGCGGGAGGGCTTTAACGCAGTATTTT; CDR3aa: CAWRGTSGRALTQYF
len: 16; d_gene: TRBD1; abundance: -; j_gene: TRBJ1-4; v_gene: TRBV7-8; CDR3nt: TGTGCCAGCAGCTTAGAGCCGGGACAGGGTAATGAAAAACTGTTTTTT; CDR3aa: CASSLEPGQGNEKLFF
len: 16; d_gene: -; abundance: -; j_gene: TRBJ2-5; v_gene: TRBV19; CDR3nt: TGTGCCAGTAGTATAGTCCCGAAGGGGGATCAAGAGACCCAGTACTTC; CDR3aa: CASSIVPKGDQETQYF
len: 14; d_gene: TRBD2; abundance: once; j_gene: TRBJ2-5; v_gene: TRBV15; CDR3nt: TGTGCCACCATCCCGAGCGGGACCGGAGAGACCCAGTACTTC; CDR3aa: CATIPSGTGETQYF
len: 15; d_gene: TRBD1; abundance: -; j_gene: TRBJ2-3; v_gene: TRBV9; CDR3nt: TGTGCCAGCAGCATACAGGGGGCAGGGGCAGATACGCAGTATTTT; CDR3aa: CASSIQGAGADTQYF
len: 17; d_gene: TRBD2; abundance: once; j_gene: TRBJ2-3; v_gene: TRBV7-8; CDR3nt: TGTGCCAGCAGCTTAGCCGACCCTAGCGGGAAGGCAGATACGCAGTATTTT; CDR3aa: CASSLADPSGKADTQYF